This is a list of T cell receptor beta chains from one sample in a study of human T cells and chemical hapten exposure. TCRdb itself ran the RACE reads through MiXCR, one entry per CDR3 protein. This sample has 85,000 to 130,000 distinct CDR3 sequences, with around 10% found just once. Sample: whole blood, taken in connection with sensitization to the hapten diphenylcyclopropenone (DPC). All receptors derive from a woman aged 45 to 65 with alopecia areata. Some clones in this sample may be carry-over from other donors' samples. The conserved cysteine and the conserved F or W are not part of the CDR3 here. The order of the fields is J gene, V gene, CDR3 protein.

J gene: TRBJ1-5; V gene: TRBV11-2; CDR3 protein: ASSTDRGQPQH
J gene: TRBJ2-3; V gene: TRBV6-6; CDR3 protein: ASSRALLGGDTQY
J gene: TRBJ2-5; V gene: TRBV29-1; CDR3 protein: SGLGALETQY
J gene: TRBJ2-7; V gene: TRBV27; CDR3 protein: ASNSGRGPYEQY
J gene: TRBJ1-3; V gene: TRBV28; CDR3 protein: ASSYLRNTIY
J gene: TRBJ2-6; V gene: TRBV7-6; CDR3 protein: ASSFGQGSPLGANVLT
J gene: TRBJ1-1; V gene: TRBV18; CDR3 protein: ASSPLLTGGVAEAF
J gene: TRBJ2-3; V gene: TRBV3-1; CDR3 protein: ASSLRGSGSDTQY
J gene: TRBJ2-7; V gene: TRBV19; CDR3 protein: ASSFGTVRDEQY
J gene: TRBJ1-5; V gene: TRBV7-9; CDR3 protein: ASSSEPGRADSNQPQH
J gene: TRBJ1-1; V gene: TRBV7-9; CDR3 protein: ASSLAEGGTEAF
J gene: TRBJ2-2; V gene: TRBV12-3/TRBV12-4; CDR3 protein: ASSLALGPGNTGELF
J gene: TRBJ2-3; V gene: TRBV29-1; CDR3 protein: SARLAGGLSTQY
J gene: TRBJ1-1; V gene: TRBV11-2; CDR3 protein: ASSREGQTHTEAF
J gene: TRBJ2-5; V gene: TRBV12-3/TRBV12-4; CDR3 protein: ASRDSGGGGERTQY
J gene: TRBJ2-7; V gene: TRBV28; CDR3 protein: ASSLAGTSTYEQY
J gene: TRBJ2-3; V gene: TRBV12-3/TRBV12-4; CDR3 protein: ASSLSIGLEVADTQY
J gene: TRBJ2-6; V gene: TRBV4-1; CDR3 protein: ASSQPIVRGANVLT
J gene: TRBJ1-5; V gene: TRBV5-5; CDR3 protein: ASSSPGQGTAQH
J gene: TRBJ2-5; V gene: TRBV7-7; CDR3 protein: ASSLNPIVEETQY
J gene: TRBJ1-1; V gene: TRBV6-2/TRBV6-3; CDR3 protein: ASSGQILMNTEAF
J gene: TRBJ2-7; V gene: TRBV29-1; CDR3 protein: SAGTSYEQY
J gene: TRBJ2-2; V gene: TRBV5-1; CDR3 protein: ASSATGTSLLGELF
J gene: TRBJ1-3; V gene: TRBV28; CDR3 protein: ASSLWTEPSGNTIY
J gene: TRBJ1-5; V gene: TRBV18; CDR3 protein: ASSPSLVAAGNQPQH
J gene: TRBJ2-7; V gene: TRBV7-2; CDR3 protein: ASSPGPSYEQY
J gene: TRBJ1-5; V gene: TRBV10-3; CDR3 protein: AISEGAYSNQPQH
J gene: TRBJ2-3; V gene: TRBV11-2; CDR3 protein: ASRRFWATDTQY
J gene: TRBJ1-5; V gene: TRBV2; CDR3 protein: ASREGYSNQPQH
J gene: TRBJ1-5; V gene: TRBV6-2/TRBV6-3; CDR3 protein: ASTDRGLGNQPQH
J gene: TRBJ1-1; V gene: TRBV6-1; CDR3 protein: ASSEGTVPQAF
J gene: TRBJ1-2; V gene: TRBV9; CDR3 protein: ASSVVPANYGYT
J gene: TRBJ2-3; V gene: TRBV5-6; CDR3 protein: ASTDDGSTNGDTQY
J gene: TRBJ1-2; V gene: TRBV28; CDR3 protein: ASRGQGTRYGYT
J gene: TRBJ1-6; V gene: TRBV5-4; CDR3 protein: ASSGGGLLGASPLH
J gene: TRBJ2-5; V gene: TRBV6-5; CDR3 protein: ASSYSAYKTQY